A single sample is the source of the 28 T cell receptor beta chains below, sequenced in a study of cytomegalovirus exposure and HLA in healthy donors (dated by TCRdb to about 2017). The library was built by means of the immunoSEQ multiplex PCR assay. A mixture of 60 forward primers for TCR Vbeta segments and 13 reverse primers for TCR Jbeta segments was used in the multiplex PCR. The source is immuneACCESS, and TCRdb retained only in-frame sequences with V and J called. Part of the clones is not carried over; for the studies checked, unresolved V genes explain less than half of this, and the remainder is unexplained. The sample profile shows some 270,000 clones; about four fifths of them were found once. Jointly, the top ten make up 0.3% to 0.35% of the sample. Sequenced input: PBMCs. The receptors shown here come from a girl aged 2-10 years in good health and CMV-seronegative.

The rearrangement uses TRBV6-5 and TRBJ1-2; 8 bases fit TRBD1. The CDR3 is made up of 14 amino acids. Germline V gene data show CDR1 as MNHEY and CDR2 as SVGAGI. After removal of 5 bases from V and 8 bases from J, the junction contained 10 bases not matched to a gene. CDR3 coding DNA: TGTGCCAGCAGTATAAACACAGGGGGGCGAGGCTACACCTTC. Amino acids: CASSINTGGRGYTF.

The V and J genes are TRBV5-1 and TRBJ1-2, with a possible D match to TRBD1 (5 bases). Germline V lookup: CDR1 SGHRS, CDR2 YFSETQ. The CDR3 is made up of 15 amino acids. V lost 4 bases, J lost 7 bases, and 20 bases lay in between. The CDR3 spells CASSPSGTGGSGYTF. The CDR3 nucleotides read TGCGCCAGCAGCCCGAGCGGGACGGGTGGAAGTGGCTACACCTTC.

The genes are TRBV6-5 and TRBJ2-7; 7 bases match TRBD2. Germline V gene data show CDR1 as MNHEY and CDR2 as SVGAGI. Trimming cost V 6 bases and J 6 bases; bases outside gene matches: 8. This CDR3 spans 13 amino acids. CDR3 bases: TGTGCCAGCAGCCGGCGGGAGAGGGCCGAGCAGTACTTC. It encodes CASSRRERAEQYF.

As regards this clone: The germline gene is not matched at one end of the junction; a read error may be the cause. The J gene is TRBJ1-6, the V gene TRBV7-8; D is possibly TRBD1 (6 bases). The germline CDR1 and CDR2 sequences are SGHVS and FQNEAQ. The CDR3 is 16 amino acids. CDR3: CASSLEAGAMKSPLHF. The DNA for the CDR3 is TGTGCCAGCAGTTTAGAGGCGGGGGCTATGAAATCACCCCTCCACTTT.

V gene TRBV5-1 combines with J gene TRBJ2-7; 7 nucleotides align to TRBD2. The CDR3 length is 14 residues. Germline CDR1 is SGHRS and CDR2 is YFSETQ. V gave up 1 base and J gave up 4 bases; unmatched junction bases: 5. This chain's CDR3 is CASSLISGYYEQYF. CDR3 in DNA: TGCGCCAGCAGCTTGATTAGCGGGTATTACGAGCAGTACTTC.

The chain is built from TRBV4-1 and TRBJ1-5, with D possibly matching TRBD1 (6 bases). V was cut by 3 bases and J by 1 base, with 10 bases left in between. The CDR3 contains 15 residues. Germline CDR1 reads MGHRA; CDR2 reads YSYEKL. For the CDR3, the DNA is TGCGCCAGCAGCCATTTGGGACAAAGCAATCAGCCCCAGCATTTT. Its translation: CASSHLGQSNQPQHF.

The chain employs TRBV30 and TRBJ2-1; D not certain. The CDR3 has 10 amino acids. Germline V CDR1 and CDR2: GTSNPN, SVGIG (reference sequence). The V gene lost 5 bases and the J gene lost 6 bases, with 5 bases spanning the gap. The chain's CDR3 is CAWGGNEQFF. CDR3 in DNA: TGTGCCTGGGGCGGCAATGAGCAGTTCTTC.

V and J are TRBV28 and TRBJ2-3, with D possibly TRBD2 on 5 matching bases. Germline V gene data show CDR1 as MDHEN and CDR2 as SYDVKM. The CDR3 totals 20 residues. Trimming took off 3 bases at V and 6 bases at J, with 31 bases between the two ends. The DNA for the CDR3 is TGTGCCAGCAGTTTCCCGGGAACACCCAAATCGGCCCATACGGAGGATACGCAGTATTTT. Translation gives CASSFPGTPKSAHTEDTQYF.

V usage is TRBV19 and J usage is TRBJ1-2; D remains unclear. The germline V gene encodes CDR1 LNHDA and CDR2 SQIVND (reference sequence). V was pared by 10 bases and J by 8 bases, with 11 bases between. CDR3 length equals 10 residues. The CDR3 loop is CATRGGGYTF. CDR3 sequence (DNA): TGTGCCACCCGGGGAGGGGGCTACACCTTC.

The chain has TRBV10-3 and TRBJ2-1; D is unclear. V was trimmed by 0 bases and J by 5 bases, leaving 5 bases between them. Germline CDR1 reads ENHRY; CDR2 reads SYGVKD. This CDR3 spans 13 amino acids. CDR3 region: CAISESSDNEQFF. In nucleotides, the CDR3 is TGTGCCATCAGTGAGTCTTCTGACAATGAGCAGTTCTTC.

The V call is TRBV4-1, the J call TRBJ2-5, with D possibly matching TRBD1 (5 bases). The length of the CDR3 is 16 residues. Germline CDR1 is MGHRA and CDR2 is YSYEKL. Trimming shortened V by 4 bases and J by 0 bases, and 15 bases separated the two germline ends. The CDR3 reads CASSRRGTSHQETQYF. The CDR3 nucleotides read TGCGCCAGCAGCCGAAGGGGTACCTCTCACCAAGAGACCCAGTACTTC.

The V and J genes are TRBV7-9 and TRBJ2-7; 7 bases line up with TRBD1. CDR1 and CDR2 from the germline V gene are SEHNR and FQNEAQ (reference sequence). This CDR3 comprises 15 residues. J gave up 4 bases and V 0 bases, and 6 bases lay outside the gene matches. The CDR3 loop is CASSLAHRGPYEQYF. CDR3 bases: TGTGCCAGCAGCTTAGCTCATAGGGGGCCATACGAGCAGTACTTC.

V is TRBV2 and J is TRBJ2-5; 7 positions match TRBD2. Germline CDR1 reads SNHLY; CDR2 reads FYNNEI. This CDR3 is 14 amino acids long. With V trimmed by 3 bases and J by 4 bases, 5 bases remained unmatched. CDR3 in DNA: TGTGCCAGCAGTGAGGATTCGGGGGGAGAGACCCAGTACTTC. Protein: CASSEDSGGETQYF. The full variable domain, completed using reference TRBV2 and TRBJ2-5, is EPEVTQTPSHQVTQMGQEVILRCVPISNHLYFYWYRQILGQKVEFLVSFYNNEISEKSEIFDDQFSVERPDGSNFTLKIRSTKLEDSAMYFCASSEDSGGETQYFGPGTRLLVL.

This rearrangement joins TRBV27 to TRBJ2-2; 7 nucleotides agree with TRBD2. The length of the CDR3 is 13 residues. The germline V gene has CDR1 MNHEY and CDR2 SMNVEV (reference sequence). Trimming took 2 bases from V and 6 from J; bases not matched to a gene: 0. In nucleotides, the CDR3 is TGTGCCAGCAGTTTAGCGGGGGCCGGGGAGCTGTTTTTT. This sequence encodes CASSLAGAGELFF.

This chain uses TRBV2 with TRBJ2-1; no firm D call. CDR1 is SNHLY and CDR2 is FYNNEI in the germline V gene. V lost 11 bases and J 0 bases, leaving 11 bases between the germline ends. The CDR3 runs to 13 residues. CDR3 DNA sequence: TGTGCCCTATACCGGAGCTCCTACAATGAGCAGTTCTTC. Amino acid sequence: CALYRSSYNEQFF.

The chain is built from TRBV14 and TRBJ2-1, with 13 bases lining up with TRBD2. The V gene end was trimmed by 4 bases and the J gene end by 2 bases; junction bases not matched to a gene: 5. The CDR3 runs to 17 residues. Germline loops: CDR1 SGHDN, CDR2 FVKESK. The DNA of the CDR3 is TGTGCCAGCAGCCCCACGGGACTAGCGGGAACCTACAATGAGCAGTTCTTC. This codes for CASSPTGLAGTYNEQFF.

The chain links TRBV9 to TRBJ2-7; D possibly corresponds to TRBD2 (5 bases). CDR1 is SGDLS, CDR2 YYNGEE, per germline. V lost 4 bases and J lost 1, with 18 bases in between. CDR3 length: 16 amino acids. The CDR3 coding sequence is TGTGCCAGCAGCACCACACCCTCACTAGATTCCTACGAGCAGTACTTC. As protein: CASSTTPSLDSYEQYF.

This clone was found once. This chain connects TRBV6-5 to TRBJ2-5; 11 bases match TRBD1. The DNA end is a closer match to TRBJ2-7, so the J assignment may be wrong. Germline CDR1 MNHEY, CDR2 SVGAGI. The CDR3 extends over 13 amino acids. Here the CDR3 reads CASRGTGGHEQYF. The CDR3, as DNA: TGTGCCAGCAGGGGGACAGGGGGACACGAGCAGTACTTC.

This CDR3 is CASSQEGGLTNTEAFF. The CDR3 DNA sequence: TGTGCCAGCAGCCAAGAGGGGGGTCTGACGAACACTGAAGCTTTCTTT. This chain joins TRBV14 and TRBJ1-1; maybe TRBD1 (5 bases). Germline lookup yields CDR1 SGHDN and CDR2 FVKESK. The V end was cut by 0 bases, the J end by 1 base, with 12 bases between. The CDR3 extends over 16 amino acids.

This sequence joins TRBV5-1 and TRBJ2-5, with D possibly TRBD2 on 7 matching bases. This CDR3 is 15 amino acids long. Germline V CDR1 and CDR2: SGHRS, YFSETQ. V lost 1 base, J lost 1 base, and 11 bases lay in between. The CDR3 is CASSLTGTIQETQYF. CDR3 nucleotides: TGCGCCAGCAGCTTGACAGGGACTATCCAAGAGACCCAGTACTTC.

The V and J genes are TRBV13 and TRBJ2-7; 9 positions agree with TRBD1. The germline CDR1 and CDR2 sequences are PRHDT and FYEKMQ (reference sequence). The CDR3 loop spans 16 amino acids. V was clipped by 1 base and J by 4 bases; unmatched bases: 8. This CDR3 is CASSLEGTGNPYEQYF. The CDR3 nucleotides are TGTGCCAGCAGCTTAGAGGGGACAGGGAATCCGTACGAGCAGTACTTC.

The rearrangement links TRBV7-9 to TRBJ1-1, with 7 bases matching TRBD1. The CDR3 loop spans 18 amino acids. CDR1 is SEHNR, CDR2 FQNEAQ, per germline (reference sequence). J gave up 4 bases and V 5 bases, and 19 bases lay outside the gene matches. The CDR3 region is CASSAQDRPSRSVTEAFF. The CDR3 DNA reads as TGTGCCAGCAGCGCCCAGGACAGGCCCTCTAGATCCGTCACTGAAGCTTTCTTT.

This chain connects TRBV5-1 to TRBJ1-6; TRBD1 matches at 9 bases. Germline CDR1 is SGHRS and CDR2 is YFSETQ. V trimming: 1 base; J trimming: 8 bases; junction bases outside the gene matches: 7. The CDR3 length is 16 residues. CDR3 sequence (DNA): TGCGCCAGCAGCTTGACCTTGGGACAGGGTTATTCACCCCTCCACTTT. As protein: CASSLTLGQGYSPLHF.

The chain employs TRBV7-9 and TRBJ1-5, with D maybe TRBD1 (6 bases). This CDR3 contains 14 residues. Germline CDR1 SEHNR, CDR2 FQNEAQ (reference sequence). V lost 5 bases and J lost 4, with 12 bases in between. CDR3 nucleotides: TGTGCCAGCAGCCCCTGGGGGCGAAATCAGCCCCAGCATTTT. It encodes CASSPWGRNQPQHF.

The chain has TRBV14 and TRBJ1-2; D may be TRBD1 (6 bases). This CDR3 is 13 amino acids long. Trimming left V 8 bases short and J 6 bases short, with 16 bases between. Germline V lookup: CDR1 SGHDN, CDR2 FVKESK. DNA of the CDR3: TGTGCCAGCCGCCGGGCAGGGGTTCATGGCTACACCTTC. Amino acid sequence: CASRRAGVHGYTF.

The chain joins TRBV19 to TRBJ2-7; 10 bases are a match to TRBD1. Germline lookup yields CDR1 LNHDA and CDR2 SQIVND (reference sequence). There are 15 residues in the CDR3. The J segment lost 4 bases and the V segment lost 5 bases, leaving 8 bases of the junction unmatched. The CDR3 region has the DNA TGTGCCAGTAGTGCCGGGACAGGGGCGCGGTACGAGCAGTACTTC. It specifies CASSAGTGARYEQYF.

The chain uses TRBV19 and TRBJ2-7; D remains unclear. CDR1 LNHDA and CDR2 SQIVND come from the germline V gene (reference sequence). V was cut by 4 bases and J by 0 bases, with 10 bases left in between. The CDR3 is 14 amino acids. The CDR3 nucleotides read TGTGCCAGTAGTACAACAACAAGCTCCTACGAGCAGTACTTC. Encoded protein: CASSTTTSSYEQYF.

The J gene is TRBJ2-3, the V gene TRBV27; no clear D gene. The CDR3 has 15 residues. CDR1 is MNHEY, CDR2 SMNVEV, per germline (reference sequence). V lost 5 bases, J lost 2 bases, and 14 bases lay in between. The CDR3 protein is CASSRTSRPTDTQYF. The CDR3 coding sequence is TGTGCCAGCAGTCGAACGTCGCGCCCCACAGATACGCAGTATTTT.